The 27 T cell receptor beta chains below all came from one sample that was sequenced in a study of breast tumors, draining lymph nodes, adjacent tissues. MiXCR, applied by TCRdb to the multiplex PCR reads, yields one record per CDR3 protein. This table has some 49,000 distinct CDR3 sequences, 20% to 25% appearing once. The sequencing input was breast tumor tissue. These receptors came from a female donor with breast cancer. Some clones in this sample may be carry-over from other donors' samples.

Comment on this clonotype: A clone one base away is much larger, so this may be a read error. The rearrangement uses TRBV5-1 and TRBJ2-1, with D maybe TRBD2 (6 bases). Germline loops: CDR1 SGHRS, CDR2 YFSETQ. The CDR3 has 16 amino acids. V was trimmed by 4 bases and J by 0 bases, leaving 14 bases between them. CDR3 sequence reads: CASSAIAESSYNEQFF. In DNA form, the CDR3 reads TGCGCCAGCAGCGCTATAGCGGAAAGCTCCTACAATGAGCAGTTCTTC.

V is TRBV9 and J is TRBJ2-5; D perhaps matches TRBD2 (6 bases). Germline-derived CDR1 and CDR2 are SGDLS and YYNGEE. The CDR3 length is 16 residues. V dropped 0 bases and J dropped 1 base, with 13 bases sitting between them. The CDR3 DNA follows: TGTGCCAGCAGCGTAGGCGTGGGAGGCCTCCAAGAGACCCAGTACTTC. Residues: CASSVGVGGLQETQYF.

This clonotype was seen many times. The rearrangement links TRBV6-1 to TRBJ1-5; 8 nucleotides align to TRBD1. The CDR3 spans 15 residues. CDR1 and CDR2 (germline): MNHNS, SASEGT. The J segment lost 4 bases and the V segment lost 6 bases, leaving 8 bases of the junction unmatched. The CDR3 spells CASSVDRGGNQPQHF. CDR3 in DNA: TGTGCCAGCAGCGTTGACAGGGGTGGTAATCAGCCCCAGCATTTT.

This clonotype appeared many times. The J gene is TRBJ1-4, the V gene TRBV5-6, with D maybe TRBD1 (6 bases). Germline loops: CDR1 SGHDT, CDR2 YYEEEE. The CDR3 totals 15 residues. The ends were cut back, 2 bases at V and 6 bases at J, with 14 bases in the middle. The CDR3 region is CASSLLTGQHEKLFF. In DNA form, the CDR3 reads TGTGCCAGCAGCTTATTGACAGGCCAACATGAAAAACTGTTTTTT.

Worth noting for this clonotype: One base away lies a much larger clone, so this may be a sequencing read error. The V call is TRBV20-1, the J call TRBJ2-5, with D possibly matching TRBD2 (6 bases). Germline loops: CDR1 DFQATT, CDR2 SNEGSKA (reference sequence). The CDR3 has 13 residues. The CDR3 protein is CSASGLLQDTQYF. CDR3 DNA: TGCAGTGCTTCCGGACTACTTCAAGATACCCAGTACTTC.

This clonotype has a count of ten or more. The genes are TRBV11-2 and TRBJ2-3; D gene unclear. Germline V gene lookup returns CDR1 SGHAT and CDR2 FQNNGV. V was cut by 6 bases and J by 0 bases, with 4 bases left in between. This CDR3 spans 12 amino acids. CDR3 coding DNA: TGTGCCAGCAGGTCTAGCACAGATACGCAGTATTTT. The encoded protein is CASRSSTDTQYF.

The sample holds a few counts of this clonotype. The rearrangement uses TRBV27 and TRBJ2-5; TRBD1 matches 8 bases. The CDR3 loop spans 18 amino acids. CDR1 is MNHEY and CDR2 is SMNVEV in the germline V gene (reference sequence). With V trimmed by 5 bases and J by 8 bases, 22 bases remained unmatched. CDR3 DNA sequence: TGTGCCAGCAGTCCTCTTACCCAGGGGGCGTTCAACCTAGTCACCCAGTACTTC. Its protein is CASSPLTQGAFNLVTQYF.

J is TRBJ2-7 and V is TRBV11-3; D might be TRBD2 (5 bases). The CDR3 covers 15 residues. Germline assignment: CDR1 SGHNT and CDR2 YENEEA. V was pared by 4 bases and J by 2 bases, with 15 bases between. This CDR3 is CASSSGPAATYEQYF. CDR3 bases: TGTGCCAGCAGCTCCGGACCAGCGGCCACCTACGAGCAGTACTTC.

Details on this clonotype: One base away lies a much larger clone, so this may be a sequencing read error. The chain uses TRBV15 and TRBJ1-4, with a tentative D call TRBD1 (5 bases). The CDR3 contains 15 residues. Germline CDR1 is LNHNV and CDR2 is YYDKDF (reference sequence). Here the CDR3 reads CATSRERQSNEELFF. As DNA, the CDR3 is TGTGCCACCAGCAGGGAAAGACAGAGTAATGAAGAACTGTTTTTT.

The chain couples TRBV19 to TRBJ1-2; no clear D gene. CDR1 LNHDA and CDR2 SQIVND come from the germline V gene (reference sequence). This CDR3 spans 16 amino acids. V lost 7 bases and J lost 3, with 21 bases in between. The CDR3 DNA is TGTGCCAGTACGTATATAGGATCGGGCACAGACTATGGCTACACCTTC. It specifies CASTYIGSGTDYGYTF.

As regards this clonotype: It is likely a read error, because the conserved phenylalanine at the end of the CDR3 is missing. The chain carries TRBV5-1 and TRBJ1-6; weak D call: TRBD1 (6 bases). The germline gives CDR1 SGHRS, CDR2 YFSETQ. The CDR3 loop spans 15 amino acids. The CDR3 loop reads CASSLGQQGWSPLHL. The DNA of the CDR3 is TGCGCCAGCAGCTTGGGGCAACAGGGATGGTCACCTCTCCACCTT.

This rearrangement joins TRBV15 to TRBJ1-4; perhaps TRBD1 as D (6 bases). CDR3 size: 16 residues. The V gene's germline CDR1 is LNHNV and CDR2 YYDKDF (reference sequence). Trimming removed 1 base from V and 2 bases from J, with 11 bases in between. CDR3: CATSRALGGTNEKLFF. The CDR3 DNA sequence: TGTGCCACCAGCAGAGCCCTAGGGGGGACTAATGAAAAACTGTTTTTT.

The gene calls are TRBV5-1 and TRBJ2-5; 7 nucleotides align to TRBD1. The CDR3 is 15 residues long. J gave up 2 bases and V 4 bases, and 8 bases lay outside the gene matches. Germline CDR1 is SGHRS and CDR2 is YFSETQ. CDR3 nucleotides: TGCGCCAGCAGCCCTGGGACAGCAACACAAGAGACCCAGTACTTC. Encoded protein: CASSPGTATQETQYF.

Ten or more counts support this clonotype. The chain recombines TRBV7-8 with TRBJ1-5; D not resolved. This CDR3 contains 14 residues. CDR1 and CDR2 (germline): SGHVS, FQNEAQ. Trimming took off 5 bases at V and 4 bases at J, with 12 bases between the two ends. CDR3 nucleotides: TGTGCCAGCAGCCCTAGCGCGGGGAATCAGCCCCAGCATTTT. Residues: CASSPSAGNQPQHF.

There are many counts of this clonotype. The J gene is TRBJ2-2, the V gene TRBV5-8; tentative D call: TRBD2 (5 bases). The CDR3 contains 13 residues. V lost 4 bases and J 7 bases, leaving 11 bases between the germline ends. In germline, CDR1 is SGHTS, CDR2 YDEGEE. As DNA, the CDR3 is TGTGCCAGCAGCCCGGACTTCGGCGGGGAGCTGTTTTTT. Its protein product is CASSPDFGGELFF.

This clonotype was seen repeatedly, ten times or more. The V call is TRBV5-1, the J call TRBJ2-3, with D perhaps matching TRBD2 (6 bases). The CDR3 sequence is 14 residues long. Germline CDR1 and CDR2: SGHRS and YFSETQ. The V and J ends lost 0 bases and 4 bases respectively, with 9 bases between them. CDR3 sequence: CASSLERGSDTQYF. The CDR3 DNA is TGCGCCAGCAGCTTGGAACGGGGGTCAGATACGCAGTATTTT.

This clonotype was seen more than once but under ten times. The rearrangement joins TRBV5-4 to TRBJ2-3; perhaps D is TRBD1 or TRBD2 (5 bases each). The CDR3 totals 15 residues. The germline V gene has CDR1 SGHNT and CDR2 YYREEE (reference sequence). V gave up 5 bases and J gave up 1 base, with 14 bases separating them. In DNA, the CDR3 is TGTGCCAGCAGAACACGGGACGGCCGCACAGATACGCAGTATTTT. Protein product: CASRTRDGRTDTQYF.

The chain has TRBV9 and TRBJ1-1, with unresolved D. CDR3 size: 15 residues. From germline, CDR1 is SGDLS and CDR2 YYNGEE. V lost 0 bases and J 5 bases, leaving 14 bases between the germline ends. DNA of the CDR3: TGTGCCAGCAGCGTAGATGTAGGAAGAGGAACTGAAGCTTTCTTT. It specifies CASSVDVGRGTEAFF.

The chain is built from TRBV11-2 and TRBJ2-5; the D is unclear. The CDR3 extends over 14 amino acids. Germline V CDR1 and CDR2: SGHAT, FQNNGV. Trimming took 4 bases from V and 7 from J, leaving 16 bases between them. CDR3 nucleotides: TGTGCCAGCAGCTCAAACTACAGAGGTGGGACCCAGTACTTC. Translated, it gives CASSSNYRGGTQYF.

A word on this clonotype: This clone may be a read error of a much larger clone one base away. The CDR3 region has the DNA TGTGCCAGCAGTAAACCTCAAGGGGCCTACGAGCAGTACTTC. It yields the protein CASSKPQGAYEQYF. This sequence joins TRBV6-6 and TRBJ2-7, with a tentative D call TRBD1 (5 bases). CDR3 size: 14 residues. In germline, CDR1 is MNHNY, CDR2 SVGAGI (reference sequence). Trimming stripped 5 bases from V and 2 bases from J, with 13 bases between.

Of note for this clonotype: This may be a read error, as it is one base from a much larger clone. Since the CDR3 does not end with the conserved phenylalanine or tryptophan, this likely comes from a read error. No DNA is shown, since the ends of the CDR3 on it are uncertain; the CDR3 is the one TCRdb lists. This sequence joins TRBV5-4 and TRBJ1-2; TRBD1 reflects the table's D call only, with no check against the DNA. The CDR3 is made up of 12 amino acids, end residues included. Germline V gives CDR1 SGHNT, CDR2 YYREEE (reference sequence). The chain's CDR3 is CASSLVTGRLTL.

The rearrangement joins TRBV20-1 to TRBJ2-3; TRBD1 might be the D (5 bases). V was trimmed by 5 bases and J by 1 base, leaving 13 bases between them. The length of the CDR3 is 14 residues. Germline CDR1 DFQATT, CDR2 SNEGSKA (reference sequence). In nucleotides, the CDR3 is TGCAGTGCTGCCGACACAGGAGGCACAGATACGCAGTATTTT. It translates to CSAADTGGTDTQYF.

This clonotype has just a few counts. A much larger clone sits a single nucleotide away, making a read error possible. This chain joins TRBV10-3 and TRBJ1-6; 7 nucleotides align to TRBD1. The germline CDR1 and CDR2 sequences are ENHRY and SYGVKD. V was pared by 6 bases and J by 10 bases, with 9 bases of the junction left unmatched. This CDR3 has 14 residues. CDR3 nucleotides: TGTGCCATCAGCACACAGGGGCCCCCCTCACCCCTCCACTTT. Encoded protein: CAISTQGPPSPLHF.

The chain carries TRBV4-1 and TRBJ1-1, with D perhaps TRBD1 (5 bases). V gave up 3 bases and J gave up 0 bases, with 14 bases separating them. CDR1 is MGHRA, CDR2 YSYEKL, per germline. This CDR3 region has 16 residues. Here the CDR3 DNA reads TGCGCCAGCAGCCACGCAGGTTTAGGGGTGAACACTGAAGCTTTCTTT. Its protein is CASSHAGLGVNTEAFF.

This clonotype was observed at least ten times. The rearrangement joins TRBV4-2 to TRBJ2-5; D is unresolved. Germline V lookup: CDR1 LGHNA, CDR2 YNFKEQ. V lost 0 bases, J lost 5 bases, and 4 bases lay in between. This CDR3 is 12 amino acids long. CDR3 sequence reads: CASSQDRETQYF. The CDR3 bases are TGTGCCAGCAGCCAAGACAGGGAGACCCAGTACTTC.

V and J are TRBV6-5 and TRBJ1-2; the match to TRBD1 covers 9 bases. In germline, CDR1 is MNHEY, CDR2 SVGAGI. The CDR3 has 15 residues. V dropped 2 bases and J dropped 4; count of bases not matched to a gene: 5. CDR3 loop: CASSYTDRGSYGYTF. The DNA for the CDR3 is TGTGCCAGCAGTTACACGGACAGGGGATCCTATGGCTACACCTTC.

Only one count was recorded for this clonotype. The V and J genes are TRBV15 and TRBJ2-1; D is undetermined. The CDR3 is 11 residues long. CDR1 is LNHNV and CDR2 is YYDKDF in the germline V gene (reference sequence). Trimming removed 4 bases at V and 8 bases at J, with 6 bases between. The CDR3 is CATSTGYEQFF. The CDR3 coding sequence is TGTGCCACCAGCACGGGCTATGAGCAGTTCTTC.